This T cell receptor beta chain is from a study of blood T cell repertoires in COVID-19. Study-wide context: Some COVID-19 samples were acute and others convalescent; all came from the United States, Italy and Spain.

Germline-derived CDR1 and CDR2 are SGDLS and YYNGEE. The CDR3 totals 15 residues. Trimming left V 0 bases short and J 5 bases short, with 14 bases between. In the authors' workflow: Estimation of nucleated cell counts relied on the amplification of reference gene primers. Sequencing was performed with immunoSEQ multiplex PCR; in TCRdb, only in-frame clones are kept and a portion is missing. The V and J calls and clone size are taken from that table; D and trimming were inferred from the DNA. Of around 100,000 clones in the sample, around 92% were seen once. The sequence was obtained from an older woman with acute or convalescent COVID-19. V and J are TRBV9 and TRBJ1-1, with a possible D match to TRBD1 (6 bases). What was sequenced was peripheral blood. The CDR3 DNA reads TGTGCCAGCAGCGTAGGGGGAGGGGGATGGACTGAAGCTTTCTTT. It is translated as CASSVGGGGWTEAFF.